This TCR beta chain was sequenced for a study of T cells in Graves' hyperthyroidism and ophthalmopathy. Study conclusions and caveats: A 13 V-J signature model discriminated ophthalmopathy versus stable hyperthyroidism.

Not enrolled were patients with uncontrolled infection, other autoimmune disease, pregnancy or lactation. To note about this clonotype: The antigen remains undetermined.

This CDR3 contains 14 residues. V was shortened by 3 bases and J by 4 bases, with 11 bases between the two germline ends. Per germline, CDR1 SGHRS and CDR2 YFSETQ. RNA transcripts were the template for amplifying TCR beta CDR3 regions. RT-PCR in the first round (using the HTBI primer set) targeted the TCR CDR3. Each CDR3 protein is one row after TCRdb ran MiXCR on the multiplex PCR reads. The table lists about 740,000 distinct CDR3 sequences, around 13% of them singletons. The chain couples TRBV5-1 to TRBJ1-3; unclear D gene. The receptor was derived from a woman aged 18-29 years with Graves' hyperthyroidism. Material for sequencing was blood. The CDR3 is CASSSQLKGNTIYF. The CDR3 region has the DNA TGCGCCAGCAGCTCCCAGCTGAAAGGAAACACCATATATTTT.